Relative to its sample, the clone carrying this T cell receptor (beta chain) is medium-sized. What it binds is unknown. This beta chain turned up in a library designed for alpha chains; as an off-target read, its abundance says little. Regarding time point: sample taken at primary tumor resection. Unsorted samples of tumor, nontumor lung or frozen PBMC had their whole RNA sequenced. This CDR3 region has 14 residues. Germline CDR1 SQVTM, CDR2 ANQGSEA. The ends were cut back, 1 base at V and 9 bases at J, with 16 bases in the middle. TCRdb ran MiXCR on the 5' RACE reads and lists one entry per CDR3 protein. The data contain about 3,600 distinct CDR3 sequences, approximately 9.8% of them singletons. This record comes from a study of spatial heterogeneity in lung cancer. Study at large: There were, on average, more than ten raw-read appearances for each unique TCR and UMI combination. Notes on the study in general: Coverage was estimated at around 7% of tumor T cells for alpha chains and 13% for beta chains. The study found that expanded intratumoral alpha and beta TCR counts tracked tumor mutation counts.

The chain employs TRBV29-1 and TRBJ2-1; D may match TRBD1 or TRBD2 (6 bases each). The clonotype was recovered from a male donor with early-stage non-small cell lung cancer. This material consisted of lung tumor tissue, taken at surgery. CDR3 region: CSVEGRGRVAEQFF. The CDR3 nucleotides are TGCAGCGTTGAAGGGAGGGGGAGAGTGGCTGAGCAGTTCTTC.